This T cell receptor beta chain emerged from a study of T cells after yellow fever vaccination. Study context: Those fractions that held only low numbers of cells were prepared using the SMART-Seq v4 Ultra Low Input RNA kit.

A single record per CDR3 protein comes from TCRdb applying MiXCR to the 5' RACE reads. Of roughly 260,000 distinct CDR3 sequences listed, 13% are singletons. This clonotype was recorded at least ten times. Its antigen is not identified. CDR1 and CDR2 from the germline V gene are DFQATT and SNEGSKA (reference sequence). The junction had 4 bases not matched to a gene; V was cut back by 2 bases and J by 8 bases. The CDR3 runs 12 residues. General study points: Clonotypes appearing in both CD4 and CD8 compartments existed, and their share was small.

V is TRBV20-1 and J is TRBJ1-2; 8 bases are a match to TRBD1. The sequenced sample was CD4+ T cells sorted from PBMCs, obtained 45 days after the yellow fever booster vaccination. The sequence came from a man younger than 45 who received the YFV17D yellow fever vaccine. The CDR3 protein is CSARQGAWGYTF. The CDR3 nucleotides are TGCAGTGCTAGACAGGGGGCGTGGGGCTACACCTTC.